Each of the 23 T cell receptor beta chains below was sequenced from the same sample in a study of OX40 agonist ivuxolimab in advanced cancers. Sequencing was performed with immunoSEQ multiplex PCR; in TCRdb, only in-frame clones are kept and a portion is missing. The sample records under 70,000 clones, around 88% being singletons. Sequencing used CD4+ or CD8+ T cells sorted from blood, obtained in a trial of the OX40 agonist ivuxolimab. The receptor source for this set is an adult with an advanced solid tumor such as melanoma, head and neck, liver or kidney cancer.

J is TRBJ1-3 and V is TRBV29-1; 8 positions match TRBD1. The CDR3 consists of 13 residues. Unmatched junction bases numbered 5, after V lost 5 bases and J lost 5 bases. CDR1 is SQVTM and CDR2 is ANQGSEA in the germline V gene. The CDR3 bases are TGCAGCGTTACGGACAGGGCCCGAAACACCATATATTTT. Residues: CSVTDRARNTIYF.

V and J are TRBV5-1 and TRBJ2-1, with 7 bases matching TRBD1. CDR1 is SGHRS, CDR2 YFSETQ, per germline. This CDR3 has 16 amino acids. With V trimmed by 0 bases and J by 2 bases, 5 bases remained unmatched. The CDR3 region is CASSLAPTGPYNEQFF. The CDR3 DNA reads TGCGCCAGCAGCTTGGCTCCGACAGGGCCCTACAATGAGCAGTTCTTC.

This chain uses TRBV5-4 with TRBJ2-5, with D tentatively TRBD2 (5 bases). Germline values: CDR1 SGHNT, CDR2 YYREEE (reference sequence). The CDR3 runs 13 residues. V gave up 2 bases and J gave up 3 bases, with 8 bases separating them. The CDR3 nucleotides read TGTGCCAGCAGCTTTGGACTGGAAGAGACCCAGTACTTC. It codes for CASSFGLEETQYF.

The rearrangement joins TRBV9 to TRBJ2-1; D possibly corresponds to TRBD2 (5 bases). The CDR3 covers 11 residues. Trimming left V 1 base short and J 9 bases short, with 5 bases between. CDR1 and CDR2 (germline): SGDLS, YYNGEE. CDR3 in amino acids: CASSVRGEQFF. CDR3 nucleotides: TGTGCCAGCAGCGTACGGGGTGAGCAGTTCTTC.

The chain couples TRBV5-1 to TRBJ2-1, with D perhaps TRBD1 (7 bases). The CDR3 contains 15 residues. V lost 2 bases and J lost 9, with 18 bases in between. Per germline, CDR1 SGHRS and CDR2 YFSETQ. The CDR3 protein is CASSLQGRLGAEQFF. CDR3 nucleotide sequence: TGCGCCAGCAGCTTACAGGGGAGGCTTGGTGCTGAGCAGTTCTTC.

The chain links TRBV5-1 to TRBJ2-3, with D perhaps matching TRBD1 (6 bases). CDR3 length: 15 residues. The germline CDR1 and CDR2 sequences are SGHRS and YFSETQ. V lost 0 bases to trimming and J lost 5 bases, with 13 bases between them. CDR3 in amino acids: CASSLEAGAGDTQYF. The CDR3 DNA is TGCGCCAGCAGCTTGGAGGCAGGGGCGGGAGATACGCAGTATTTT.

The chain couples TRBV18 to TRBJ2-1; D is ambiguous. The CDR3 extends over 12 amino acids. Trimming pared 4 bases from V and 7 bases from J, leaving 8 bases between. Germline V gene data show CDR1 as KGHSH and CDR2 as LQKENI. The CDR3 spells CASSLGPNEQFF. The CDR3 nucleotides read TGTGCCAGCTCACTTGGACCGAATGAGCAGTTCTTC.

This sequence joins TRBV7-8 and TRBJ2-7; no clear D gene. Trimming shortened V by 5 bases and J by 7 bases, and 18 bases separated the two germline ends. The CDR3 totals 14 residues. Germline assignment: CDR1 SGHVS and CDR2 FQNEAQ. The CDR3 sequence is CASSPLRPPWEQYF. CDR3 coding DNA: TGTGCCAGCAGCCCTTTACGTCCTCCTTGGGAGCAGTACTTC.

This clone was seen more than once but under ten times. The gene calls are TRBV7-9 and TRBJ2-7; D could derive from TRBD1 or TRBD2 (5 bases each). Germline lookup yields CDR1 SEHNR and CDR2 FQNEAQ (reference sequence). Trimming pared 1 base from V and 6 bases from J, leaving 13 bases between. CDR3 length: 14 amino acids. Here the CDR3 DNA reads TGTGCCAGCAGCTTAGATCGAGGGGTTGGCGAGCAGTACTTC. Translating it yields CASSLDRGVGEQYF.

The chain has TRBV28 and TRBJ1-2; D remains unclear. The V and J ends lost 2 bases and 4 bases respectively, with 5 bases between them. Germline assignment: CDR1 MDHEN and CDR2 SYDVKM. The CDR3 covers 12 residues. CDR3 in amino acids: CASSLSLYGYTF. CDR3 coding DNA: TGTGCCAGCAGTTTAAGCCTCTATGGCTACACCTTC.

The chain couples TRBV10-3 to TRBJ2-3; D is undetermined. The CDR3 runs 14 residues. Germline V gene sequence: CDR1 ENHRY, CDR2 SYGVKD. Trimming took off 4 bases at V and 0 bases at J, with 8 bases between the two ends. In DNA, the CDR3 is TGTGCCATCAGTGGGCTCCCGAGCACAGATACGCAGTATTTT. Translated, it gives CAISGLPSTDTQYF.

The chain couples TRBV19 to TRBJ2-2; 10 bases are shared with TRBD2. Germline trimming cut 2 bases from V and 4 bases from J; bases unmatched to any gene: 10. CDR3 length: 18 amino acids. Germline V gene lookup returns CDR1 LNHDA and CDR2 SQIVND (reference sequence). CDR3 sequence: CASSIRQREGLGTGELFF. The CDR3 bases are TGTGCCAGTAGTATAAGGCAGCGGGAGGGCCTCGGCACCGGGGAGCTGTTTTTT. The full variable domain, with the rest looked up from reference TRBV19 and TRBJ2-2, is DGGITQSPKYLFRKEGQNVTLSCEQNLNHDAMYWYRQDPGQGLRLIYYSQIVNDFQKGDIAEGYSVSREKKESFPLTVTSAQKNPTAFYLCASSIRQREGLGTGELFFGEGSRLTVL.

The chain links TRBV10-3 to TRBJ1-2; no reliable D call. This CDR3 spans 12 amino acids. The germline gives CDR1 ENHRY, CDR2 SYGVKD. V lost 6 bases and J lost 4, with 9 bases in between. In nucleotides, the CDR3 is TGTGCCATCAGCGCTCGGAGCTATGGCTACACCTTC. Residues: CAISARSYGYTF.

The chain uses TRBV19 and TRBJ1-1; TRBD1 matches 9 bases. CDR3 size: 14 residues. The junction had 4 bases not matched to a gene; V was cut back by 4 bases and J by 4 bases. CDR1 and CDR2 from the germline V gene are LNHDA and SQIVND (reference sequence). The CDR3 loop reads CASSTGQGGTEAFF. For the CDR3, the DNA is TGTGCCAGTAGTACGGGACAGGGCGGCACTGAAGCTTTCTTT.

CDR3 sequence: CASSHGTGGAYGYTF. CDR3 sequence (DNA): TGTGCCAGCAGTCATGGGACAGGGGGCGCGTATGGCTACACCTTC. V is TRBV6-5 and J is TRBJ1-2, with 12 bases fitting TRBD1. Trimming cost V 5 bases and J 5 bases; bases outside gene matches: 6. CDR1 MNHEY and CDR2 SVGAGI come from the germline V gene. This CDR3 spans 15 amino acids.

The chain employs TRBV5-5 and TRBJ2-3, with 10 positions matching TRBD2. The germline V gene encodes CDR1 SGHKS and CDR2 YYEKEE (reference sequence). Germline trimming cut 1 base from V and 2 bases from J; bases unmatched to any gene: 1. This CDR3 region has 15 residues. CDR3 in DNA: TGTGCCAGCAGCTTGCTAGCGGGGGACACAGATACGCAGTATTTT. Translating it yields CASSLLAGDTDTQYF. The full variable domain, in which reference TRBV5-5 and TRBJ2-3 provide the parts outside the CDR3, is DAGVTQSPTHLIKTRGQQVTLRCSPISGHKSVSWYQQVLGQGPQFIFQYYEKEERGRGNFPDRFSARQFPNYSSELNVNALLLGDSALYLCASSLLAGDTDTQYFGPGTRLTVL.

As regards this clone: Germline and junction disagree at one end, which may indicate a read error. CDR3 sequence: CASSLALAGGETQYF. CDR3 DNA: TGTGCTAGCAGCTTAGCGCTAGCGGGAGGGGAGACCCAGTACTTC. The chain is built from TRBV7-7 and TRBJ2-5, with 12 positions matching TRBD2. The CDR3 runs to 15 residues. Germline assignment: CDR1 SSHAT and CDR2 FNYEAQ (reference sequence).

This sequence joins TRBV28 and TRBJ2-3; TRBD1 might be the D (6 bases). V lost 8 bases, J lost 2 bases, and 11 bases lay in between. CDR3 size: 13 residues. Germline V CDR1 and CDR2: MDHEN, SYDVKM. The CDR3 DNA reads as TGTGCCAGCGTGACAGGAGACACAGATACGCAGTATTTT. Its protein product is CASVTGDTDTQYF. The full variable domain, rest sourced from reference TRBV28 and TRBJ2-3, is DVKVTQSSRYLVKRTGEKVFLECVQDMDHENMFWYRQDPGLGLRLIYFSYDVKMKEKGDIPEGYSVSREKKERFSLILESASTNQTSMYLCASVTGDTDTQYFGPGTRLTVL.

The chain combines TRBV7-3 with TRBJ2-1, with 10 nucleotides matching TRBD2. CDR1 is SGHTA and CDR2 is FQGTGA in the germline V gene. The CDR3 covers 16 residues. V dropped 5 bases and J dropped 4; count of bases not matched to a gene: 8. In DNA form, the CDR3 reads TGTGCCAGCAGCCTGAGGACTAGCGGAGAATACAATGAGCAGTTCTTC. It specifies CASSLRTSGEYNEQFF. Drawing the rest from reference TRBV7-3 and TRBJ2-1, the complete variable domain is GAGVSQTPSNKVTEKGKYVELRCDPISGHTALYWYRQSLGQGPEFLIYFQGTGAADDSGLPNDRFFAVRPEGSVSTLKIQRTERGDSAVYLCASSLRTSGEYNEQFFGPGTRLTVL.

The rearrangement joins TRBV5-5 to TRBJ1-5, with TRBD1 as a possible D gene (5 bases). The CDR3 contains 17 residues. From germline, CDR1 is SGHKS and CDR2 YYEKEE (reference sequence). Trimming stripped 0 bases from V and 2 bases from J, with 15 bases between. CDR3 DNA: TGTGCCAGCAGCTTGGGCGCCCGGGTGGGGGGCAATCAGCCCCAGCATTTT. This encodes CASSLGARVGGNQPQHF.

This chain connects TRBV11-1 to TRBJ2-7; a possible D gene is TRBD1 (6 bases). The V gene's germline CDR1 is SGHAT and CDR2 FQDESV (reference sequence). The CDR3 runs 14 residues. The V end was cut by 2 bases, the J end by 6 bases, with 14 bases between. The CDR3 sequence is CASSLSDSPIEQYF. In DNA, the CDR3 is TGTGCCAGCAGCTTATCGGACAGCCCCATCGAGCAGTACTTC.

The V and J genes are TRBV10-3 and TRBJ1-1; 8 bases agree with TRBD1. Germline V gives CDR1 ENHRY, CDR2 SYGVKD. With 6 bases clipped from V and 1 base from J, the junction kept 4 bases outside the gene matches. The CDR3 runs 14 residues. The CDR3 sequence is CAIRLTGENTEAFF. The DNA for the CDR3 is TGTGCCATCAGGTTGACAGGGGAGAACACTGAAGCTTTCTTT.

Here the CDR3 DNA reads TGTGCCAGTAGTATCGAGGGGTTGGGGGCGCCTGGGGCCAACGTCCTGACTTTC. This codes for CASSIEGLGAPGANVLTF. J is TRBJ2-6 and V is TRBV19, with a weak D call TRBD1 (6 bases). The CDR3 runs to 18 residues. V was cut by 3 bases and J by 2 bases, with 17 bases left in between. In germline, CDR1 is LNHDA, CDR2 SQIVND (reference sequence).